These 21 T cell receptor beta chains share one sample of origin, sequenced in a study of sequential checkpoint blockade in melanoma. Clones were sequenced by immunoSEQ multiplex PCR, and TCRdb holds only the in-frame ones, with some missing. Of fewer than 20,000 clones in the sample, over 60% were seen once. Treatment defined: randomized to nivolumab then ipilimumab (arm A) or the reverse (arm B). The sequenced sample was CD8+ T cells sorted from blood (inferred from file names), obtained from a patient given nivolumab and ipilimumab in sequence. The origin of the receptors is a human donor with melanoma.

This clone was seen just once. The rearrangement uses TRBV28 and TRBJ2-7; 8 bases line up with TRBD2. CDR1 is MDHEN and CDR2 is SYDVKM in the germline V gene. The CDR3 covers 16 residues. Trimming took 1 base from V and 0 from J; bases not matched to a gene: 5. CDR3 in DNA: TGTGCCAGCAGTTTATCGACTAGCGAGAGCTCCTACGAGCAGTACTTC. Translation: CASSLSTSESSYEQYF.

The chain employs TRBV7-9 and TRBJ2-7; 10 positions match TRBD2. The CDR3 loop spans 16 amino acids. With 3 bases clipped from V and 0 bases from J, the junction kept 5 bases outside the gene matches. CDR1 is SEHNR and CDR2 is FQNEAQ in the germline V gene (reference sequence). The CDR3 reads CASSFSSGRDSYEQYF. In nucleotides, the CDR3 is TGTGCCAGCAGCTTTTCCAGCGGGAGGGACTCCTACGAGCAGTACTTC.

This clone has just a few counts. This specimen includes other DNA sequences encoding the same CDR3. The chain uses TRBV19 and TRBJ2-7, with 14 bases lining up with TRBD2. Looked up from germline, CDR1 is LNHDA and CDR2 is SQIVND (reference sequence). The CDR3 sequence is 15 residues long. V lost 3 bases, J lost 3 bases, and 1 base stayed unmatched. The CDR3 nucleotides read TGTGCCAGTAGTATCGGGACTAGCGGGAGCTACGAGCAGTACTTC. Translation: CASSIGTSGSYEQYF.

As DNA, the CDR3 is TGTGCCAGCAGCTTAGCTCTGGGACAAGAAGCTTTCTTT. Translated: CASSLALGQEAFF. V usage is TRBV7-9 and J usage is TRBJ1-1, with a tentative D call TRBD1 (6 bases). The ends were cut back, 0 bases at V and 8 bases at J, with 10 bases in the middle. Germline V gene sequence: CDR1 SEHNR, CDR2 FQNEAQ (reference sequence). The CDR3 spans 13 residues.

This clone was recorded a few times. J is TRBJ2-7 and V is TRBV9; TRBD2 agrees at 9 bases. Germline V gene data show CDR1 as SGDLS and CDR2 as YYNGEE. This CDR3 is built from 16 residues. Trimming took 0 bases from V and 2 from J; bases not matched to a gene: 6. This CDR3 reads CASSVGGTSRTYEQYF. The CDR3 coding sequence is TGTGCCAGCAGCGTAGGAGGGACTAGCAGAACCTACGAGCAGTACTTC.

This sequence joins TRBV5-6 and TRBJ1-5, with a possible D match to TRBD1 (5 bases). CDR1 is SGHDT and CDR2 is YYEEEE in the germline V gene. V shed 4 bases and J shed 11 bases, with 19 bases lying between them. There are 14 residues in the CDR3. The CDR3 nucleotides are TGTGCCAGCAGCCGGTGGGAGGGGATGGCGGCCCAGCATTTT. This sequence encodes CASSRWEGMAAQHF.

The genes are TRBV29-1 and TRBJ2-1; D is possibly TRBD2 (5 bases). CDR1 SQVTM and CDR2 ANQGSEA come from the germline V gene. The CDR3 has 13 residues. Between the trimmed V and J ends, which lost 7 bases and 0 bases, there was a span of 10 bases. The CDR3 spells CSALGLSYNEQFF. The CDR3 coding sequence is TGCAGCGCCCTTGGACTCTCCTACAATGAGCAGTTCTTC.

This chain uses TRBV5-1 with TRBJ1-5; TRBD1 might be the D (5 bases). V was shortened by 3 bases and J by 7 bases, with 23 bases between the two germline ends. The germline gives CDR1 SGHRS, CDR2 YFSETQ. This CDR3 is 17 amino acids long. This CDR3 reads CASSWVLRQYPNQPQHF. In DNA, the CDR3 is TGCGCCAGCAGCTGGGTCCTCAGACAGTATCCAAACCAGCCCCAGCATTTT.

CDR3: CASSHPGDTNKNIQYF. CDR3 nucleotide sequence: TGTGCCAGCAGCCACCCTGGGGACACTAACAAAAACATTCAGTACTTC. The chain links TRBV7-9 to TRBJ2-4; a weak D match, TRBD1 (6 bases). V was trimmed by 5 bases and J by 3 bases, leaving 17 bases between them. CDR1 is SEHNR, CDR2 FQNEAQ, per germline (reference sequence). The CDR3 totals 16 residues.

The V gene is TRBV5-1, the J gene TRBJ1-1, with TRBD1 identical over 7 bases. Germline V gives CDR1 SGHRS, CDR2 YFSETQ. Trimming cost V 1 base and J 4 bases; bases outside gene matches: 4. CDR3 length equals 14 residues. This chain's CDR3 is CASSLTGVSTEAFF. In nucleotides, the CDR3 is TGCGCCAGCAGCTTGACAGGGGTGAGCACTGAAGCTTTCTTT.

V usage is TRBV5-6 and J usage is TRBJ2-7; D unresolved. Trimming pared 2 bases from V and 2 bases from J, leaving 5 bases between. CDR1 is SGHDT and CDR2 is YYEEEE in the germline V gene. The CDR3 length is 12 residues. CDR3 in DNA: TGTGCCAGCAGCTTACAAACCTACGAGCAGTACTTC. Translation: CASSLQTYEQYF.

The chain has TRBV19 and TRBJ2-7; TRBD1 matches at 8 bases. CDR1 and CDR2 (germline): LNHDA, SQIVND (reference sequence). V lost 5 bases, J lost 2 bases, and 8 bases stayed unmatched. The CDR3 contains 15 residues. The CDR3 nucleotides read TGTGCCAGTAGTCCGGAGGACAGGGTAACCTACGAGCAGTACTTC. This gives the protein CASSPEDRVTYEQYF.

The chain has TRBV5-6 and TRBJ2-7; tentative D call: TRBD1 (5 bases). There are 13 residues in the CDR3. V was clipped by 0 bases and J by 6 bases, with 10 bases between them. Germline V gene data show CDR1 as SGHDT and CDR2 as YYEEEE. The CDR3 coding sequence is TGTGCCAGCAGCTTGGGGGGAAGGGGCGAGCAGTACTTC. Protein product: CASSLGGRGEQYF.

CDR3 DNA sequence: TGCGCCAGCAGCCAGGAAGGGGGCCTCAATCAGCCCCAGCATTTT. Its protein product is CASSQEGGLNQPQHF. The V call is TRBV4-1, the J call TRBJ1-5; 7 nucleotides match TRBD1. This CDR3 has 15 residues. The germline gives CDR1 MGHRA, CDR2 YSYEKL. V shed 3 bases and J 3 bases; nucleotides not matched to a gene: 5.

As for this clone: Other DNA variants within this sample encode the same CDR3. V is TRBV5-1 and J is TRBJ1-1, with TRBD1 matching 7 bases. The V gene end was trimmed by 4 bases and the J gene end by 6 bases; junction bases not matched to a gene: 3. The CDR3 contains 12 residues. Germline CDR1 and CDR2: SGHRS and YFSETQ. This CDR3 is CASSPGGSEAFF. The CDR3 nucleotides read TGCGCCAGCAGCCCAGGGGGATCTGAAGCTTTCTTT.

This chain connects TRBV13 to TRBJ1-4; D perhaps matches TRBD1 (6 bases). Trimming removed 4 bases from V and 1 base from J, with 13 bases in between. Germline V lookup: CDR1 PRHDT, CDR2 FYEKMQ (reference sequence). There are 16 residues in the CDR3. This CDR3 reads CASSSSTGKTNEKLFF. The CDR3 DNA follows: TGTGCCAGCAGCTCGAGCACAGGGAAAACTAATGAAAAACTGTTTTTT.

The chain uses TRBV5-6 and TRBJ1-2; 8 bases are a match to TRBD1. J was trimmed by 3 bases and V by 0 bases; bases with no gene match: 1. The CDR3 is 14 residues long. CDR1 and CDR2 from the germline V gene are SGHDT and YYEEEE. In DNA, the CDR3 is TGTGCCAGCAGCTTGGACAGGGGGTACTATGGCTACACCTTC. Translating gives CASSLDRGYYGYTF. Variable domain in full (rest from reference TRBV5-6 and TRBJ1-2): DAGVTQSPTHLIKTRGQQVTLRCSPKSGHDTVSWYQQALGQGPQFIFQYYEEEERQRGNFPDRFSGHQFPNYSSELNVNALLLGDSALYLCASSLDRGYYGYTFGSGTRLTVV.

CDR3 nucleotides: TGCGCCAGCAGCTCCCGGGGTCCCCAGCATTTT. Translation: CASSSRGPQHF. This chain joins TRBV5-1 and TRBJ1-5; D uncertain. The V gene lost 3 bases and the J gene lost 10 bases, with 8 bases spanning the gap. The germline V gene has CDR1 SGHRS and CDR2 YFSETQ. The CDR3 is 11 amino acids.

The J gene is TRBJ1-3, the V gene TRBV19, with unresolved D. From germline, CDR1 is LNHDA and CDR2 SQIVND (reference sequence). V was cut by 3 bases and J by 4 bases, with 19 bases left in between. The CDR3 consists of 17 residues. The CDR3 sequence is CASSMVFFNGRGNTIYF. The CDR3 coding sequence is TGTGCCAGTAGTATGGTGTTTTTCAATGGGAGGGGAAACACCATATATTTT.

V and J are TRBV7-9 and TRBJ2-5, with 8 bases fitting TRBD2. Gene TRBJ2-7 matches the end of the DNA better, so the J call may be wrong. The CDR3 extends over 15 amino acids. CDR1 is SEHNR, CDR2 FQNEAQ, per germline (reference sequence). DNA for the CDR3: TGTGCCAGCAGCCCCGGGGCGGGAGGAGCCTACGAGCAGTACTTC. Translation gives CASSPGAGGAYEQYF.

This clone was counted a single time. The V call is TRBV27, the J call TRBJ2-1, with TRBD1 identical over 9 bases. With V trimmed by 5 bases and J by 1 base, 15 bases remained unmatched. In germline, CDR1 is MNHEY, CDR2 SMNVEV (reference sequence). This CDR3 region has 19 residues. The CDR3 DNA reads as TGTGCCAGCAGTACGAGAAACTACAGGGGGCTGGGGTCCTACAATGAGCAGTTCTTC. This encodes CASSTRNYRGLGSYNEQFF.